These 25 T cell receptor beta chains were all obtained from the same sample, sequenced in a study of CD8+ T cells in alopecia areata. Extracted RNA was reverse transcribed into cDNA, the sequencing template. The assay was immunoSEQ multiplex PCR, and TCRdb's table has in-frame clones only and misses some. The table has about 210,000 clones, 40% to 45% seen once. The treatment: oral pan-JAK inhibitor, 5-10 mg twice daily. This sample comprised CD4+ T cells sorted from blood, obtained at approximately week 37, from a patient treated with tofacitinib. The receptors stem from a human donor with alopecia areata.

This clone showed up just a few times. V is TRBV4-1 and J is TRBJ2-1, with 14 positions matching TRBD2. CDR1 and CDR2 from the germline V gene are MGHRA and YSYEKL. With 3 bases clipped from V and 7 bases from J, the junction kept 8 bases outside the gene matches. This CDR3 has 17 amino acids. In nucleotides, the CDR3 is TGCGCCAGCAGCCAGGGAACCGGGACTAGCGGGAGAAATGAGCAGTTCTTC. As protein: CASSQGTGTSGRNEQFF.

The CDR3 region has the DNA TGTGCCACCAGCAGAGGCGGCCTCGGGGGCACAGATACGCAGTATTTT. It specifies CATSRGGLGGTDTQYF. The chain combines TRBV15 with TRBJ2-3; D is possibly TRBD2 (5 bases). The CDR3 loop spans 16 amino acids. V was cut by 1 base and J by 1 base, with 12 bases left in between. Germline CDR1 reads LNHNV; CDR2 reads YYDKDF (reference sequence).

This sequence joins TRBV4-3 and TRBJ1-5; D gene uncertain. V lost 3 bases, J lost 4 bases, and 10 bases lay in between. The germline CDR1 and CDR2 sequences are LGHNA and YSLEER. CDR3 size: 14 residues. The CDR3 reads CASSHETGNQPQHF. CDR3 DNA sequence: TGCGCCAGCAGCCACGAAACGGGGAATCAGCCCCAGCATTTT.

This chain's CDR3 is CASSPRTGRYTEAFF. DNA of the CDR3: TGTGCCAGCAGCCCTAGGACAGGGAGGTACACTGAAGCTTTCTTT. The chain couples TRBV9 to TRBJ1-1; 8 bases are a match to TRBD1. The junction had 8 bases not matched to a gene; V was cut back by 4 bases and J by 3 bases. This CDR3 is 15 amino acids long. Germline-derived CDR1 and CDR2 are SGDLS and YYNGEE.

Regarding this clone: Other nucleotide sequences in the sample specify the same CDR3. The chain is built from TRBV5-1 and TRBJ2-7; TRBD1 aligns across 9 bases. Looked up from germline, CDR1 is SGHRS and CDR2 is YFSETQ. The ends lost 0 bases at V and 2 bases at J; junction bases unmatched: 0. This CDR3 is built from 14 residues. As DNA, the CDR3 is TGCGCCAGCAGCTTGGGACAGGGGGCCTACGAGCAGTACTTC. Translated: CASSLGQGAYEQYF.

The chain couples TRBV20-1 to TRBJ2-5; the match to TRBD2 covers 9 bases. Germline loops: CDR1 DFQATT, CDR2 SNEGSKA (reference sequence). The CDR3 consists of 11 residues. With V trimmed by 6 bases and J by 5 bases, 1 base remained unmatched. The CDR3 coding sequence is TGCAGTGCCAGCGGGGGGGAGACCCAGTACTTC. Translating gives CSASGGETQYF.

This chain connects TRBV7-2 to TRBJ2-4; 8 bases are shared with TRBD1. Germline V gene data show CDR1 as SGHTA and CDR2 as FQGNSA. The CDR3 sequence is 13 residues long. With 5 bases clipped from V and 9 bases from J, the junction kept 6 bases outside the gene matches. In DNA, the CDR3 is TGTGCCAGCAGCCCGGGACAGGCGGGCATTCAGTACTTC. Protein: CASSPGQAGIQYF.

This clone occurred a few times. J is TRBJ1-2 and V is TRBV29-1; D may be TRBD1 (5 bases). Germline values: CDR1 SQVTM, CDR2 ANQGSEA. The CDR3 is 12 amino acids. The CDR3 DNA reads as TGCAGTACCTTCGGGGGGGAGGATGGCTACACCTTC. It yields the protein CSTFGGEDGYTF.

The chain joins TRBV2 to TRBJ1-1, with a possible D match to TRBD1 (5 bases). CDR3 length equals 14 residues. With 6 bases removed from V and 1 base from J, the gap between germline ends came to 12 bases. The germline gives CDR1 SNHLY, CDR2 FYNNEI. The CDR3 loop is CASRVGRTNTEAFF. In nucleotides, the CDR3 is TGTGCCAGCAGGGTGGGACGGACGAACACTGAAGCTTTCTTT.

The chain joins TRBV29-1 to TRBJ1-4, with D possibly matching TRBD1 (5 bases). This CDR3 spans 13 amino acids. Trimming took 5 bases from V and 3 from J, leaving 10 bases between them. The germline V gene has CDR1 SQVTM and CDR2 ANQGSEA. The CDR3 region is CSVPGLANEKLFF. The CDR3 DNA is TGCAGCGTTCCAGGGCTTGCTAATGAAAAACTGTTTTTT.

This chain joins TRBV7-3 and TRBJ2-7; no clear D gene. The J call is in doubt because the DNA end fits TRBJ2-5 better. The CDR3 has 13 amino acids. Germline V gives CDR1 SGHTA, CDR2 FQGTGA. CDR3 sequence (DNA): TGTGCCAGCAGCTTTAGTCCCTCGGGGACCCAGTACTTC. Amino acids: CASSFSPSGTQYF.

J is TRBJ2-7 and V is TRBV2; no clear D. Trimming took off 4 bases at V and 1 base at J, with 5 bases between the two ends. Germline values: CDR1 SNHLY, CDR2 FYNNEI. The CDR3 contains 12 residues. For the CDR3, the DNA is TGTGCCAGCAGTGGGACGTCCTACGAGCAGTACTTC. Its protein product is CASSGTSYEQYF.

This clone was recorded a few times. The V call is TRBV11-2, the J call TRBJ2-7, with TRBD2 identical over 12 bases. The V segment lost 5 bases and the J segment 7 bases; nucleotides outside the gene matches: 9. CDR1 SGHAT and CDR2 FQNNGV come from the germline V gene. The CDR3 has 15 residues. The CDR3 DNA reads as TGTGCCAGCAGCCGGCGGACTAGCGGGATGAGAGAGCAGTACTTC. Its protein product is CASSRRTSGMREQYF.

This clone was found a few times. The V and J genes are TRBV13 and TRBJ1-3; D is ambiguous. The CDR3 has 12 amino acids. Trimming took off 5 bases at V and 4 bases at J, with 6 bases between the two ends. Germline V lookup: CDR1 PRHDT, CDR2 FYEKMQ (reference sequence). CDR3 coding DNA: TGTGCCAGCAGCAGTACCGGAAACACCATATATTTT. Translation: CASSSTGNTIYF.

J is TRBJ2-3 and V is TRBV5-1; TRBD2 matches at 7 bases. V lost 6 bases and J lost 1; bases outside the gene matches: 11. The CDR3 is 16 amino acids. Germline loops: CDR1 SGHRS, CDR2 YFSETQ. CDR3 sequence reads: CASTPTPAGGTDTQYF. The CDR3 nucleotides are TGCGCCAGCACCCCGACCCCCGCGGGGGGCACAGATACGCAGTATTTT.

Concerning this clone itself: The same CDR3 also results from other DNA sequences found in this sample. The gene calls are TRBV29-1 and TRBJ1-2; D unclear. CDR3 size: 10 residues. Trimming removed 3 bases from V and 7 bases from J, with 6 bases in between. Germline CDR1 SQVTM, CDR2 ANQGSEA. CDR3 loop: CSVEGFGYTF. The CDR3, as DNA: TGCAGCGTTGAGGGATTTGGCTACACCTTC.

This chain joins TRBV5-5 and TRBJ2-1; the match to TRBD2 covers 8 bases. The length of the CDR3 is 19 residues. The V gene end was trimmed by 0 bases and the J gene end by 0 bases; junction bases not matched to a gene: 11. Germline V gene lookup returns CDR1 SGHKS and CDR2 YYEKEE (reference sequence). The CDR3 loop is CASSLVGLAGALSYNEQFF. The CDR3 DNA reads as TGTGCCAGCAGCTTGGTCGGGCTAGCGGGTGCCCTCTCCTACAATGAGCAGTTCTTC.

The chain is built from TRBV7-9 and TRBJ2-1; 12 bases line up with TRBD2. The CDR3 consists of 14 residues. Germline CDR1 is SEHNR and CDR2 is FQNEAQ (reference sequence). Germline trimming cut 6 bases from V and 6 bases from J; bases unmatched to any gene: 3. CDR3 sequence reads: CASSLAGGPNEQFF. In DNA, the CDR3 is TGTGCCAGCAGTCTAGCGGGAGGGCCCAATGAGCAGTTCTTC.

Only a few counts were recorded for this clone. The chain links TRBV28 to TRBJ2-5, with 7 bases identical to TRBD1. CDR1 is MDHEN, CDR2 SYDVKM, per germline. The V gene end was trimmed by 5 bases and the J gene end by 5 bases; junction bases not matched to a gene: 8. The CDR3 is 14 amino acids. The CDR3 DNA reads TGTGCCAGCAGTCAGACAGGGAGTCTTGAGACCCAGTACTTC. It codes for CASSQTGSLETQYF.

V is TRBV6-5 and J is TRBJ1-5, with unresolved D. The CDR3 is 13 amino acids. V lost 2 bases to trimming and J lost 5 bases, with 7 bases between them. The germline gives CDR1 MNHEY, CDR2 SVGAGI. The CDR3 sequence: CASSYEAYQPQHF. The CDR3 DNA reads TGTGCCAGCAGTTACGAGGCTTATCAGCCCCAGCATTTT.

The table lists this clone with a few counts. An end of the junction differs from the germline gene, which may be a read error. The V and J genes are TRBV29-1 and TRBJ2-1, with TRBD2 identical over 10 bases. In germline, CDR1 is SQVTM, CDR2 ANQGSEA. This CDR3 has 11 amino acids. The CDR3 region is CSILNSGTSVF. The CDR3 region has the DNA TGCAGCATCCTCAATTCCGGGACTAGCGTCTTC.

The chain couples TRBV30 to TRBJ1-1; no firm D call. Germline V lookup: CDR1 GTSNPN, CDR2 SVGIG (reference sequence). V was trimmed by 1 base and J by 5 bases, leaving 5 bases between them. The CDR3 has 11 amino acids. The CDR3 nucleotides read TGTGCCTGGAGTGAATCGACTGAAGCTTTCTTT. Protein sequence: CAWSESTEAFF.

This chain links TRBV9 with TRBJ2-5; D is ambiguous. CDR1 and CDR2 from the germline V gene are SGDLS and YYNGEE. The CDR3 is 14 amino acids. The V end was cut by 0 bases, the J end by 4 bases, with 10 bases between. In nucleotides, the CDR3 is TGTGCCAGCAGCGTAGATTGGGTAGTAGAGACCCAGTACTTC. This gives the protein CASSVDWVVETQYF.

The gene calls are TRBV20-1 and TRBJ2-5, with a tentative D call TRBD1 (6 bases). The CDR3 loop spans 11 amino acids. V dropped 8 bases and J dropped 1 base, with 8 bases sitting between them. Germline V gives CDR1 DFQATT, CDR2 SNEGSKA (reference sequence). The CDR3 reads CSPDSQETQYF. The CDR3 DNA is TGCAGTCCGGACAGCCAAGAGACCCAGTACTTC.

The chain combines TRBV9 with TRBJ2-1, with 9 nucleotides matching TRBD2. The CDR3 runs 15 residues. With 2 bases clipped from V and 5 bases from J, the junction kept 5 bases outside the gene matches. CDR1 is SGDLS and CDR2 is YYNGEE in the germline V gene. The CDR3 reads CASSVGSGSDNEQFF. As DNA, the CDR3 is TGTGCCAGCAGCGTTGGTAGCGGGAGCGACAATGAGCAGTTCTTC.